These 18 T cell receptor beta chains were all obtained from the same sample, sequenced in a study of blood T cell repertoires in COVID-19. Measured with immunoSEQ multiplex PCR; TCRdb has only the in-frame clones, and not every one. The data show 330,000 or so clones, with around nine tenths seen just once and approximately 0.97% held by the top ten. The specimen was PBMCs or T cells enriched from blood (not recorded which). The receptor set was obtained from a woman between 25 and 40 years old who had been exposed to COVID-19.

This sequence joins TRBV19 and TRBJ2-6; the match to TRBD1 covers 8 bases. Germline V gene sequence: CDR1 LNHDA, CDR2 SQIVND (reference sequence). V dropped 2 bases and J dropped 0; count of bases not matched to a gene: 3. The CDR3 spans 17 residues. CDR3 protein: CASSILTGGSGANVLTF. CDR3 bases: TGTGCCAGTAGTATACTCACAGGGGGCTCTGGGGCCAACGTCCTGACTTTC.

The chain employs TRBV11-2 and TRBJ2-7; TRBD2 is a possible D gene (5 bases). Germline lookup yields CDR1 SGHAT and CDR2 FQNNGV. With 5 bases removed from V and 0 bases from J, the gap between germline ends came to 14 bases. The length of the CDR3 is 15 residues. DNA of the CDR3: TGTGCCAGCAGCCCAGGAGGAGTTGTCTCCTACGAGCAGTACTTC. Its translation: CASSPGGVVSYEQYF.

The chain is built from TRBV28 and TRBJ1-1; D gene ambiguous. CDR3 length equals 13 residues. In germline, CDR1 is MDHEN, CDR2 SYDVKM. Trimming took off 5 bases at V and 3 bases at J, with 10 bases between the two ends. This CDR3 reads CASSPPYDTEAFF. The CDR3 DNA reads as TGTGCCAGCAGTCCGCCCTATGACACTGAAGCTTTCTTT.

The chain combines TRBV7-2 with TRBJ1-1; no firm D call. Germline CDR1 reads SGHTA; CDR2 reads FQGNSA. V dropped 2 bases and J dropped 0 bases, with 7 bases sitting between them. The CDR3 is 14 residues long. The CDR3 DNA is TGTGCCAGCAGCTTAAGTACTATGAACACTGAAGCTTTCTTT. Translating gives CASSLSTMNTEAFF.

As to this clone: The same CDR3 can be traced to other DNA sequences in this sample. The chain carries TRBV5-1 and TRBJ2-5; D is ambiguous. V dropped 4 bases and J dropped 2 bases, with 3 bases sitting between them. The CDR3 sequence is 11 residues long. From germline, CDR1 is SGHRS and CDR2 YFSETQ. Written as DNA, the CDR3 is TGCGCCAGCAGCCAGCAAGAGACCCAGTACTTC. Amino acid sequence: CASSQQETQYF.

This clone was observed a few times. This sequence joins TRBV25-1 and TRBJ1-2; 7 bases align to TRBD1. V trimming: 7 bases; J trimming: 5 bases; junction bases outside the gene matches: 7. CDR1 is MGHDK, CDR2 SYGVNS, per germline. This CDR3 is 13 amino acids long. This CDR3 reads CASTRQGGYGYTF. DNA of the CDR3: TGTGCCAGCACCCGACAGGGTGGGTATGGCTACACCTTC.

The chain carries TRBV2 and TRBJ2-7; 7 bases line up with TRBD1. Germline V gene lookup returns CDR1 SNHLY and CDR2 FYNNEI. With V trimmed by 6 bases and J by 1 base, 0 bases remained unmatched. The CDR3 has 12 residues. CDR3 sequence reads: CASRGQSYEQYF. CDR3 nucleotides: TGTGCCAGCAGGGGACAGTCCTACGAGCAGTACTTC.

This clone appeared a few times. This sequence joins TRBV19 and TRBJ2-2, with TRBD1 matching 9 bases. Germline V gene data show CDR1 as LNHDA and CDR2 as SQIVND (reference sequence). The CDR3 contains 15 residues. V gave up 7 bases and J gave up 3 bases; unmatched junction bases: 6. Written as DNA, the CDR3 is TGTGCCAGTACCCTGGGACAGGGACACACCGGGGAGCTGTTTTTT. As protein: CASTLGQGHTGELFF. Filled out from reference TRBV19 and TRBJ2-2, the complete variable domain reads DGGITQSPKYLFRKEGQNVTLSCEQNLNHDAMYWYRQDPGQGLRLIYYSQIVNDFQKGDIAEGYSVSREKKESFPLTVTSAQKNPTAFYLCASTLGQGHTGELFFGEGSRLTVL.

The rearrangement links TRBV28 to TRBJ2-7; D is perhaps TRBD2 (6 bases). This CDR3 comprises 13 residues. V shed 7 bases and J shed 2 bases, with 12 bases lying between them. Per the germline V gene, CDR1 is MDHEN and CDR2 is SYDVKM. Here the CDR3 DNA reads TGTGCCAGCACCCAGGAGGGAACCTACGAGCAGTACTTC. It specifies CASTQEGTYEQYF.

The chain employs TRBV9 and TRBJ1-1; D remains unclear. Germline CDR1 and CDR2: SGDLS and YYNGEE. This CDR3 contains 14 residues. Deletions cut 0 bases from V and 7 bases from J, with 13 bases between. Here the CDR3 DNA reads TGTGCCAGCAGCGTAGGCCAGGCTACTGTTGAAGCTTTCTTT. Its protein product is CASSVGQATVEAFF.

The chain is built from TRBV18 and TRBJ2-1, with D tentatively TRBD2 (5 bases). Germline V gene lookup returns CDR1 KGHSH and CDR2 LQKENI. CDR3 length: 16 residues. Between the trimmed V and J ends, which lost 1 base and 9 bases, there was a span of 19 bases. CDR3 DNA sequence: TGTGCCAGCTCACCACGGCGAGGGAGTAAAAACGGTGAGCAGTTCTTC. Encoded protein: CASSPRRGSKNGEQFF.

This clone was seen a single time. The chain uses TRBV5-1 and TRBJ2-1; TRBD1 aligns across 11 bases. V was pared by 4 bases and J by 10 bases, with 7 bases of the junction left unmatched. Germline assignment: CDR1 SGHRS and CDR2 YFSETQ. The CDR3 has 14 amino acids. The CDR3 region has the DNA TGCGCCAGCAGCAGCGGACAGGGGGCTGAAGAGCAGTTCTTC. It is translated as CASSSGQGAEEQFF.

V usage is TRBV30 and J usage is TRBJ1-5; tentative D call: TRBD1 (6 bases). The CDR3 is made up of 14 amino acids. The germline gives CDR1 GTSNPN, CDR2 SVGIG (reference sequence). V was shortened by 2 bases and J by 3 bases, with 11 bases between the two germline ends. The CDR3 reads CAWSPDRFNQPQHF. Written as DNA, the CDR3 is TGTGCCTGGAGTCCCGACAGGTTCAATCAGCCCCAGCATTTT. Combining the CDR3 with reference TRBV30 and TRBJ1-5 gives the whole variable domain SQTIHQWPATLVQPVGSPLSLECTVEGTSNPNLYWYRQAAGRGLQLLFYSVGIGQISSEVPQNLSASRPQDRQFILSSKKLLLSDSGFYLCAWSPDRFNQPQHFGDGTRLSIL.

The V gene is TRBV5-6, the J gene TRBJ2-2; D is undetermined. Germline CDR1 is SGHDT and CDR2 is YYEEEE. The CDR3 runs 12 residues. V was trimmed by 4 bases and J by 3 bases, leaving 4 bases between them. The CDR3 DNA reads TGTGCCAGCAGCCAGGACACCGGGGAGCTGTTTTTT. This gives the protein CASSQDTGELFF. The full variable domain, in which reference TRBV5-6 and TRBJ2-2 provide the parts outside the CDR3, is DAGVTQSPTHLIKTRGQQVTLRCSPKSGHDTVSWYQQALGQGPQFIFQYYEEEERQRGNFPDRFSGHQFPNYSSELNVNALLLGDSALYLCASSQDTGELFFGEGSRLTVL.

The J gene is TRBJ2-3, the V gene TRBV9; perhaps TRBD2 as D (5 bases). The germline gives CDR1 SGDLS, CDR2 YYNGEE. V lost 3 bases and J 6 bases, leaving 14 bases between the germline ends. The CDR3 is made up of 14 amino acids. CDR3 protein: CASSGGRGWDTQYF. CDR3 DNA sequence: TGTGCCAGCAGCGGGGGAAGAGGGTGGGATACGCAGTATTTT.

The chain recombines TRBV11-3 with TRBJ2-7; 12 nucleotides agree with TRBD2. The germline gives CDR1 SGHNT, CDR2 YENEEA. V lost 1 base to trimming and J lost 5 bases; unmatched junction nucleotides: 3. The CDR3 extends over 15 amino acids. This chain's CDR3 is CASSLGLAGVDEQYF. The DNA of the CDR3 is TGTGCCAGCAGCTTAGGACTAGCGGGAGTCGACGAGCAGTACTTC.

This chain joins TRBV7-2 and TRBJ2-7; 8 bases align to TRBD1. V dropped 5 bases and J dropped 3; count of bases not matched to a gene: 3. The germline gives CDR1 SGHTA, CDR2 FQGNSA. CDR3 length equals 13 residues. CDR3 sequence (DNA): TGTGCCAGCAGCCCGGACAGGGACTACGAGCAGTACTTC. Its protein product is CASSPDRDYEQYF.

This sequence joins TRBV6-5 and TRBJ2-3, with 9 bases aligning to TRBD2. The V gene end was trimmed by 4 bases and the J gene end by 0 bases; junction bases not matched to a gene: 2. This CDR3 is 15 amino acids long. Per the germline V gene, CDR1 is MNHEY and CDR2 is SVGAGI. CDR3 amino acids: CASSSLAGSTDTQYF. The CDR3 DNA follows: TGTGCCAGCAGTTCACTAGCGGGTAGCACAGATACGCAGTATTTT.